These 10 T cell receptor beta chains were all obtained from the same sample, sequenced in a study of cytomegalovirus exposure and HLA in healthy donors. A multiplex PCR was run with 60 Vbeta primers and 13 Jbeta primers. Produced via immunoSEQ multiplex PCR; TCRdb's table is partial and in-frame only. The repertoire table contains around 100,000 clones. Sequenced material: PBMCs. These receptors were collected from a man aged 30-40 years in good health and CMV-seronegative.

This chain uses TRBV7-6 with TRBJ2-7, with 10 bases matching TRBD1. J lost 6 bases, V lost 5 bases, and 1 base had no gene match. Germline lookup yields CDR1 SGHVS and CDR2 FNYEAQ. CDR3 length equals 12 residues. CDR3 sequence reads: CASSRTGGEQYF. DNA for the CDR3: TGTGCCAGCAGCCGGACAGGGGGCGAGCAGTACTTC.

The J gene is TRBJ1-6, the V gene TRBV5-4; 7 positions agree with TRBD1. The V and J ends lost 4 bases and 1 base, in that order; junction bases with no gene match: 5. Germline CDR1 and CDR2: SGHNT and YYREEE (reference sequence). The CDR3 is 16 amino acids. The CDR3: CASSQQGRSYNSPLHF. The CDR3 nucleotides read TGTGCCAGCAGCCAACAGGGGAGATCCTATAATTCACCCCTCCACTTT.

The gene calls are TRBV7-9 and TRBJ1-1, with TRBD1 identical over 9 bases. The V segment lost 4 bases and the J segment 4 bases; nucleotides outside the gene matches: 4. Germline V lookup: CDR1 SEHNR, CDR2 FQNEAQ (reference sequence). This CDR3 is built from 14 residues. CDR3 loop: CASSSQTGGTEAFF. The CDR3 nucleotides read TGTGCCAGCAGCTCCCAGACAGGGGGCACTGAAGCTTTCTTT.

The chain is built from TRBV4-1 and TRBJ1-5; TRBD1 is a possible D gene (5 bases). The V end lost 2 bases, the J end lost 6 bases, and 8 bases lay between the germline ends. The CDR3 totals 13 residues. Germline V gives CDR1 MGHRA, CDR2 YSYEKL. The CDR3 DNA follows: TGCGCCAGCAGCCAACAGGGTCCTCAGCCCCAGCATTTT. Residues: CASSQQGPQPQHF.

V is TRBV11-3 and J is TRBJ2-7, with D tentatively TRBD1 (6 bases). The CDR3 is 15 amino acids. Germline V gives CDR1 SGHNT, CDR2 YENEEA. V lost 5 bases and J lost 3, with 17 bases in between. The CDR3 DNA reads TGTGCCAGCAGCCTCTCTACTCAGGGGATCTACGAGCAGTACTTC. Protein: CASSLSTQGIYEQYF.

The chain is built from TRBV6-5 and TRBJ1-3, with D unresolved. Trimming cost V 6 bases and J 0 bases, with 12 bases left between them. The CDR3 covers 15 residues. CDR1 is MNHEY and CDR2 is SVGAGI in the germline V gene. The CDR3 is CASSRGLTSGNTIYF. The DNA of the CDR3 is TGTGCCAGCAGCAGAGGTTTAACCTCTGGAAACACCATATATTTT.

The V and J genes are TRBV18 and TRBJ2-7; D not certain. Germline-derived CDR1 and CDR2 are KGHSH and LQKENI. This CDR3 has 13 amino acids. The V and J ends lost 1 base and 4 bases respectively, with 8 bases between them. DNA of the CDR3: TGTGCCAGCTCACCACTTAGTCGGTACGAGCAGTACTTC. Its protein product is CASSPLSRYEQYF.

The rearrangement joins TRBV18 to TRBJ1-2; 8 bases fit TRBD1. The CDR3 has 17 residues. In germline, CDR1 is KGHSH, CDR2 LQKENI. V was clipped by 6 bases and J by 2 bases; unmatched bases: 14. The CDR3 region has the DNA TGTGCCAGCTCCCAAAGACAGGGGACTACCCTAAACTATGGCTACACCTTC. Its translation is CASSQRQGTTLNYGYTF.

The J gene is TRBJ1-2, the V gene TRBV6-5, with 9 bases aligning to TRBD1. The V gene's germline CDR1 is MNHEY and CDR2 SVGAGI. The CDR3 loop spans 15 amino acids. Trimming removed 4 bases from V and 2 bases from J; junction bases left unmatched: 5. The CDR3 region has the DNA TGTGCCAGCAGTTCGAGACAGGGGGGGAACTATGGCTACACCTTC. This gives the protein CASSSRQGGNYGYTF.

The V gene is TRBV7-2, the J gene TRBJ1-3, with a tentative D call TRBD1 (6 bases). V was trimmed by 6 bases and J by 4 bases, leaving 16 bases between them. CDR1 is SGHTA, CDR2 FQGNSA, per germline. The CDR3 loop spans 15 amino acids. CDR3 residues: CASSPAGARGNTIYF. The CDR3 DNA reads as TGTGCCAGCAGTCCCGCAGGGGCGCGAGGAAACACCATATATTTT.